The clone carrying this T cell receptor beta chain was detected only a few times. Its antigen is unidentified. This specimen belongs to a study of CD8 T cells in ankylosing spondylitis. Each CDR3 protein gets one entry after TCRdb re-called the 5' RACE reads with MiXCR. The sample comprises around 770,000 distinct CDR3 sequences, around 11% of which are singletons, and under 0.6% rests with the top ten. General study results and limits: A motif of several highly homologous TCR beta variants was seen as apparently characteristic of ankylosing spondylitis blood. Disease-linked clones bore a CD8+ phenotype and were relatively rare in peripheral blood. Significantly higher representation of disease-linked clones was reported for matched ankylosing spondylitis synovial fluid.

This receptor was obtained from a male donor with ankylosing spondylitis. Source material: blood, either unsorted or a sorted T cell fraction (not recorded which).

CDR3 sequence: CSVPAVWTGAYSNQPQHF. The CDR3 DNA follows: TGCAGCGTTCCAGCGGTCTGGACAGGTGCCTATAGCAATCAGCCCCAGCATTTT. The rearrangement links TRBV29-1 to TRBJ1-5; 7 bases align to TRBD1. J was trimmed by 0 bases and V by 5 bases; bases with no gene match: 16. Germline-derived CDR1 and CDR2 are SQVTM and ANQGSEA. This CDR3 comprises 18 residues.